These 32 T cell receptor beta chains originate from one sample sequenced in a study of cytomegalovirus exposure and HLA in healthy donors. The data were produced by immunoSEQ multiplex PCR, yet TCRdb's version contains in-frame clones alone and is incomplete. The data show about 150,000 clones, 94% seen once. Specimen: PBMCs. Every receptor here comes from a man younger than 35 in good health and CMV-seropositive.

The chain carries TRBV2 and TRBJ1-6; TRBD1 matches at 7 bases. The junction had 5 bases not matched to a gene; V was cut back by 10 bases and J by 8 bases. The CDR3 totals 12 residues. Germline CDR1 and CDR2: SNHLY and FYNNEI. For the CDR3, the DNA is TGTGCCACCGGGACAGCAGATTCACCCCTCCACTTT. Amino acids: CATGTADSPLHF.

In this sample, this clone turned up once. This chain connects TRBV13 to TRBJ1-1, with 10 bases matching TRBD1. V trimming: 4 bases; J trimming: 5 bases; junction bases outside the gene matches: 1. This CDR3 has 13 amino acids. Germline values: CDR1 PRHDT, CDR2 FYEKMQ (reference sequence). CDR3 amino acids: CASSWTGGTEAFF. The CDR3 DNA sequence: TGTGCCAGCAGCTGGACAGGGGGAACTGAAGCTTTCTTT.

The chain has TRBV28 and TRBJ1-4, with TRBD1 matching over 7 bases. Germline CDR1 MDHEN, CDR2 SYDVKM. CDR3 length equals 15 residues. Germline trimming cut 6 bases from V and 2 bases from J; bases unmatched to any gene: 6. This CDR3 is CASRAGGTTNEKLFF. In DNA, the CDR3 is TGTGCCAGCAGGGCAGGGGGAACTACTAATGAAAAACTGTTTTTT.

The V call is TRBV27, the J call TRBJ1-2; D is undetermined. This CDR3 spans 16 amino acids. The germline gives CDR1 MNHEY, CDR2 SMNVEV (reference sequence). The germline V and J ends were trimmed by 0 bases and 4 bases, with 15 bases remaining between them. The CDR3 loop reads CASSLSSLAPIYGYTF. The CDR3 bases are TGTGCCAGCAGTTTATCGTCCCTAGCCCCAATCTATGGCTACACCTTC.

The V gene is TRBV4-1, the J gene TRBJ2-7; 8 nucleotides align to TRBD2. With 0 bases clipped from V and 4 bases from J, the junction kept 11 bases outside the gene matches. This CDR3 is built from 17 residues. Germline lookup yields CDR1 MGHRA and CDR2 YSYEKL. The CDR3 DNA is TGCGCCAGCAGCCAAGAGGGTGGTCGGGAGGGATTTTACGAGCAGTACTTC. It specifies CASSQEGGREGFYEQYF.

The rearrangement joins TRBV7-9 to TRBJ2-5, with D possibly being TRBD2 (6 bases). This CDR3 is built from 14 residues. V was trimmed by 1 base and J by 5 bases, leaving 11 bases between them. CDR1 and CDR2 (germline): SEHNR, FQNEAQ (reference sequence). CDR3 nucleotides: TGTGCCAGCAGCTTAGGAGGAGGGGCGGAGACCCAGTACTTC. The encoded protein is CASSLGGGAETQYF.

V usage is TRBV5-1 and J usage is TRBJ2-1; D not resolved. Germline V gives CDR1 SGHRS, CDR2 YFSETQ. This CDR3 has 11 amino acids. The V gene lost 3 bases and the J gene lost 6 bases, with 4 bases spanning the gap. This CDR3 reads CASSSSNEQFF. CDR3 DNA: TGCGCCAGCAGCTCGTCCAATGAGCAGTTCTTC.

This chain joins TRBV29-1 and TRBJ2-1, with D maybe TRBD2 (7 bases). There are 15 residues in the CDR3. Germline CDR1 and CDR2: SQVTM and ANQGSEA. Trimming stripped 4 bases from V and 4 bases from J, with 17 bases between. CDR3 in amino acids: CSVGGGAGTYNEQFF. The CDR3 DNA is TGCAGCGTTGGAGGGGGGGCAGGGACTTACAATGAGCAGTTCTTC.

The CDR3 sequence is CSARNPEKLFF. For the CDR3, the DNA is TGCAGTGCTAGAAATCCGGAAAAACTGTTTTTT. The chain joins TRBV20-1 to TRBJ1-4, with D hard to call. The germline gives CDR1 DFQATT, CDR2 SNEGSKA (reference sequence). The CDR3 has 11 amino acids. Trimming took 2 bases from V and 8 from J, leaving 6 bases between them.

The chain uses TRBV6-6 and TRBJ1-1; TRBD1 aligns across 7 bases. The V gene's germline CDR1 is MNHNY and CDR2 SVGAGI (reference sequence). Germline trimming cut 5 bases from V and 3 bases from J; bases unmatched to any gene: 9. This CDR3 is 15 amino acids long. The CDR3 here is CASSTAGGGHTEAFF. The CDR3 nucleotides read TGTGCCAGCAGTACCGCCGGAGGGGGCCACACTGAAGCTTTCTTT.

The chain recombines TRBV11-2 with TRBJ2-3, with 14 bases aligning to TRBD2. Germline lookup yields CDR1 SGHAT and CDR2 FQNNGV. The CDR3 extends over 16 amino acids. After removal of 5 bases from V and 2 bases from J, the junction contained 3 bases not matched to a gene. CDR3: CASSGLAGGPTDTQYF. The DNA of the CDR3 is TGTGCCAGCAGCGGACTAGCGGGAGGCCCCACAGATACGCAGTATTTT. Looking up the rest from reference TRBV11-2 and TRBJ2-3 gives the full variable domain: EAGVAQSPRYKIIEKRQSVAFWCNPISGHATLYWYQQILGQGPKLLIQFQNNGVVDDSQLPKDRFSAERLKGVDSTLKIQPAKLEDSAVYLCASSGLAGGPTDTQYFGPGTRLTVL.

The V and J genes are TRBV5-1 and TRBJ2-6, with 9 bases matching TRBD1. The germline gives CDR1 SGHRS, CDR2 YFSETQ. This CDR3 has 18 amino acids. With 0 bases clipped from V and 2 bases from J, the junction kept 6 bases outside the gene matches. CDR3 residues: CASSLAGDRVAGANVLTF. DNA for the CDR3: TGCGCCAGCAGCTTGGCCGGGGACAGGGTGGCTGGGGCCAACGTCCTGACTTTC.

J is TRBJ2-7 and V is TRBV30; 8 bases match TRBD2. In germline, CDR1 is GTSNPN, CDR2 SVGIG (reference sequence). With V trimmed by 2 bases and J by 4 bases, 7 bases remained unmatched. There are 14 residues in the CDR3. CDR3: CAWSPGTSAYEQYF. The DNA of the CDR3 is TGTGCCTGGAGTCCCGGGACTAGTGCGTACGAGCAGTACTTC.

The V gene is TRBV2, the J gene TRBJ2-1; 10 bases align to TRBD2. CDR3 length: 15 amino acids. In germline, CDR1 is SNHLY, CDR2 FYNNEI. With 6 bases clipped from V and 5 bases from J, the junction kept 7 bases outside the gene matches. The CDR3 here is CASSDGLAVNNEQFF. The CDR3 coding sequence is TGTGCCAGCAGCGATGGACTAGCGGTTAACAATGAGCAGTTCTTC. Using reference TRBV2 and TRBJ2-1 for the parts outside the CDR3, the full variable domain is EPEVTQTPSHQVTQMGQEVILRCVPISNHLYFYWYRQILGQKVEFLVSFYNNEISEKSEIFDDQFSVERPDGSNFTLKIRSTKLEDSAMYFCASSDGLAVNNEQFFGPGTRLTVL.

This chain connects TRBV5-6 to TRBJ2-3; 8 nucleotides match TRBD2. The germline CDR1 and CDR2 sequences are SGHDT and YYEEEE. V was pared by 6 bases and J by 4 bases, with 13 bases of the junction left unmatched. The CDR3 runs to 16 residues. The CDR3 protein is CASTSWGAGGPDTQYF. CDR3 in DNA: TGTGCCAGCACCAGCTGGGGGGCGGGAGGCCCAGATACGCAGTATTTT.

The chain joins TRBV7-9 to TRBJ2-1; D perhaps matches TRBD2 (5 bases). The CDR3 is 13 residues long. CDR1 is SEHNR and CDR2 is FQNEAQ in the germline V gene (reference sequence). Trimming removed 4 bases at V and 8 bases at J, with 12 bases between. The CDR3 nucleotides are TGTGCCAGCAGCTCCCGGGGTGATGATGAGCAGTTCTTC. This sequence encodes CASSSRGDDEQFF.

V gene TRBV28 combines with J gene TRBJ2-7; D remains ambiguous. There are 16 residues in the CDR3. Trimming pared 7 bases from V and 6 bases from J, leaving 25 bases between. The germline V gene has CDR1 MDHEN and CDR2 SYDVKM. In DNA form, the CDR3 reads TGTGCCAGCACCTCCTTGGGCCATACCCTACTCGGCGAGCAGTACTTC. This translates into CASTSLGHTLLGEQYF. Full variable domain (remainder filled in from reference TRBV28 and TRBJ2-7): DVKVTQSSRYLVKRTGEKVFLECVQDMDHENMFWYRQDPGLGLRLIYFSYDVKMKEKGDIPEGYSVSREKKERFSLILESASTNQTSMYLCASTSLGHTLLGEQYFGPGTRLTVT.

This clone occurred once. The rearrangement uses TRBV5-1 and TRBJ1-3; D is undetermined. CDR3 length: 15 amino acids. Deletions cut 1 base from V and 4 bases from J, with 12 bases between. Germline CDR1 SGHRS, CDR2 YFSETQ. DNA of the CDR3: TGCGCCAGCAGCTTGCGTCCGGGAAACGGAAACACCATATATTTT. Translating gives CASSLRPGNGNTIYF.

In its sample, this clone was seen once. The chain recombines TRBV2 with TRBJ2-2; a possible D gene is TRBD1 (5 bases). The CDR3 contains 13 residues. Per germline, CDR1 SNHLY and CDR2 FYNNEI. Trimming left V 8 bases short and J 4 bases short, with 11 bases between. This CDR3 is CASAQGFTGELFF. The CDR3, as DNA: TGTGCCAGCGCCCAGGGCTTCACCGGGGAGCTGTTTTTT. The entire variable domain, with the rest obtained from reference TRBV2 and TRBJ2-2, is as follows: EPEVTQTPSHQVTQMGQEVILRCVPISNHLYFYWYRQILGQKVEFLVSFYNNEISEKSEIFDDQFSVERPDGSNFTLKIRSTKLEDSAMYFCASAQGFTGELFFGEGSRLTVL.

The V and J genes are TRBV29-1 and TRBJ1-1; unclear D gene. V was trimmed by 4 bases and J by 0 bases, leaving 21 bases between them. Germline V gene data show CDR1 as SQVTM and CDR2 as ANQGSEA. There are 17 residues in the CDR3. The CDR3 loop is CSVVGSRGKNMNTEAFF. The CDR3 DNA sequence: TGCAGCGTTGTAGGATCCCGCGGAAAGAACATGAACACTGAAGCTTTCTTT.

This clone has a single count. The chain carries TRBV2 and TRBJ1-2; 9 positions match TRBD1. Trimming cost V 6 bases and J 4 bases; bases outside gene matches: 12. Germline lookup yields CDR1 SNHLY and CDR2 FYNNEI. This CDR3 comprises 16 residues. In DNA form, the CDR3 reads TGTGCCAGCAGCCCGTCCGGGACAGGGTTAGCCTATGGCTACACCTTC. Amino acid sequence: CASSPSGTGLAYGYTF.

The chain combines TRBV4-1 with TRBJ1-5, with TRBD1 as a possible D gene (6 bases). CDR3 length equals 15 residues. V lost 1 base, J lost 6 bases, and 13 bases lay in between. Germline V gene data show CDR1 as MGHRA and CDR2 as YSYEKL. CDR3 sequence: CASSQVDSSGQPQHF. The CDR3, as DNA: TGCGCCAGCAGCCAAGTGGACAGCAGCGGTCAGCCCCAGCATTTT.

The V and J genes are TRBV5-1 and TRBJ2-7; the D gene is possibly TRBD2 (5 bases). Germline assignment: CDR1 SGHRS and CDR2 YFSETQ. The CDR3 totals 13 residues. Deletions cut 2 bases from V and 6 bases from J, with 12 bases between. The CDR3 DNA follows: TGCGCCAGCAGCTTCCCGGGATCGTCCGAGCAGTACTTC. The encoded protein is CASSFPGSSEQYF.

This chain joins TRBV28 and TRBJ1-2; D remains unclear. The V end was cut by 1 base, the J end by 4 bases, with 13 bases between. The CDR3 spans 15 residues. Germline assignment: CDR1 MDHEN and CDR2 SYDVKM. The CDR3 sequence: CASSLSGGPGYGYTF. The CDR3 DNA sequence: TGTGCCAGCAGTTTATCAGGAGGGCCTGGCTATGGCTACACCTTC.

This chain joins TRBV6-5 and TRBJ2-7; D not certain. Germline assignment: CDR1 MNHEY and CDR2 SVGAGI. This CDR3 spans 13 amino acids. Trimming stripped 2 bases from V and 6 bases from J, with 11 bases between. The CDR3 DNA reads TGTGCCAGCAGTTACCTCGATGGTAGCGAGCAGTACTTC. It specifies CASSYLDGSEQYF.

V is TRBV28 and J is TRBJ1-2; TRBD1 agrees at 8 bases. Trimming took 6 bases from V and 3 from J; bases not matched to a gene: 9. This CDR3 is built from 15 residues. Germline CDR1 MDHEN, CDR2 SYDVKM. CDR3 nucleotide sequence: TGTGCCAGCAGACTAGGGACAGGCCTGGACTATGGCTACACCTTC. Translation: CASRLGTGLDYGYTF.

This chain connects TRBV5-1 to TRBJ2-1, with D unclear. V lost 4 bases and J lost 8, with 10 bases in between. CDR1 SGHRS and CDR2 YFSETQ come from the germline V gene. This CDR3 is built from 12 residues. The CDR3 sequence: CASSPLRDEQFF. CDR3 bases: TGCGCCAGCAGCCCTTTACGGGATGAGCAGTTCTTC. Complete variable domain (other parts from reference TRBV5-1 and TRBJ2-1): KAGVTQTPRYLIKTRGQQVTLSCSPISGHRSVSWYQQTPGQGLQFLFEYFSETQRNKGNFPGRFSGRQFSNSRSEMNVSTLELGDSALYLCASSPLRDEQFFGPGTRLTVL.

There are a few counts of this clone. The rearrangement joins TRBV7-2 to TRBJ2-7; D may be TRBD2 (5 bases). Germline CDR1 and CDR2: SGHTA and FQGNSA. CDR3 length equals 15 residues. V shed 1 base and J shed 4 bases, with 14 bases lying between them. CDR3 DNA sequence: TGTGCCAGCAGCTTAGTCCCTAGCTCACAGTACGAGCAGTACTTC. Amino acids: CASSLVPSSQYEQYF.

This chain links TRBV6-6 with TRBJ1-3; D is unclear. Deletions cut 4 bases from V and 3 bases from J, with 13 bases between. This CDR3 has 15 residues. Per the germline V gene, CDR1 is MNHNY and CDR2 is SVGAGI (reference sequence). The CDR3 region has the DNA TGTGCCAGCAGTTCCCTACGTCGAGGTGGAAACACCATATATTTT. This gives the protein CASSSLRRGGNTIYF.

The genes are TRBV6-6 and TRBJ2-2; 8 positions match TRBD1. V shed 8 bases and J 3 bases; nucleotides not matched to a gene: 2. The germline V gene encodes CDR1 MNHNY and CDR2 SVGAGI (reference sequence). The CDR3 runs to 13 residues. The CDR3 nucleotides are TGTGCCAGCGAGGACAGGGACACCGGGGAGCTGTTTTTT. Its protein is CASEDRDTGELFF.

The V call is TRBV7-6, the J call TRBJ2-2; TRBD2 agrees at 9 bases. The CDR3 has 18 amino acids. V shed 0 bases and J 4 bases; nucleotides not matched to a gene: 9. CDR1 and CDR2 from the germline V gene are SGHVS and FNYEAQ. The chain's CDR3 is CASSLARLAGTPTGELFF. The CDR3, as DNA: TGTGCCAGCAGCTTAGCGCGCCTAGCGGGAACCCCCACCGGGGAGCTGTTTTTT. Looking up the rest from reference TRBV7-6 and TRBJ2-2 gives the full variable domain: GAGVSQSPRYKVTKRGQDVALRCDPISGHVSLYWYRQALGQGPEFLTYFNYEAQQDKSGLPNDRFSAERPEGSISTLTIQRTEQRDSAMYRCASSLARLAGTPTGELFFGEGSRLTVL.

The CDR3 protein is CASRSQGQIAKNIQYF. CDR3 coding DNA: TGTGCCAGCAGGTCCCAGGGACAAATAGCCAAAAACATTCAGTACTTC. This chain connects TRBV27 to TRBJ2-4; TRBD1 is a possible D gene (6 bases). CDR3 length: 16 residues. Trimming cost V 6 bases and J 0 bases, with 15 bases left between them. Germline V gives CDR1 MNHEY, CDR2 SMNVEV (reference sequence).